A selection of T cell receptor beta chains follows, all from one sample in a study of blood T cell repertoires in COVID-19. Only in-frame clones appear in the TCRdb table, and some are missing; sequencing was by immunoSEQ multiplex PCR. In the table there are some 160,000 clones, 70% to 90% of which are singletons. The sample consisted of peripheral blood. The receptors were sampled from a man aged 55-75 years with acute or convalescent COVID-19. Both conserved end residues are part of each CDR3. The D gene is left open where the match is weak. The size field is filled for only some rows; it gives once, few, many or a size class.

d_gene	abundance	v_gene	j_gene	CDR3nt	CDR3aa
NA	NA	TRBV7-2	TRBJ1-2	TGTGCCAGCAGCTTAGGACGGGATGGCTACACCTTC	CASSLGRDGYTF
TRBD1	NA	TRBV6-5	TRBJ2-3	TGTGCCAGCCGGGACAGGGGGAGAAACACAGATACGCAGTATTTT	CASRDRGRNTDTQYF
NA	NA	TRBV27	TRBJ2-1	TGTGCCAGCAGGACGGGGGGCAGCTCCTACAATGAGCAGTTCTTC	CASRTGGSSYNEQFF
TRBD1	NA	TRBV6-5	TRBJ2-3	TGTGCCAGCCCCGGACAGGGGAGCACAGATACGCAGTATTTT	CASPGQGSTDTQYF
TRBD1	NA	TRBV5-1	TRBJ1-1	TGCGCCAGCGGCCCCCGACAGGGGGGAACTGAAGCTTTCTTT	CASGPRQGGTEAFF
NA	NA	TRBV5-1	TRBJ2-3	TGCGCCAGCAGTGAGGAGACTAGCACAGATACGCAGTATTTT	CASSEETSTDTQYF
TRBD1	NA	TRBV11-2	TRBJ1-1	TGTGCCAGCAGCTCTGGGACAGCCACTGAAGCTTTCTTT	CASSSGTATEAFF
TRBD1	NA	TRBV14	TRBJ1-1	TGTGCCAGCAGCCAAGATAGGGACAGGGGGCCTTGGACTGAAGCTTTCTTT	CASSQDRDRGPWTEAFF
NA	once	TRBV5-6	TRBJ1-1	TGTGCCAGCAGCTTGGAGGGACATGGGAACACTGAAGCTTTCTTT	CASSLEGHGNTEAFF
NA	NA	TRBV19	TRBJ1-1	TGTGCCAGTTGGTCGGGGGGGAACACTGAAGCTTTCTTT	CASWSGGNTEAFF
TRBD1	NA	TRBV15	TRBJ2-7	TGTGCCACCAGCCGACGCGAACAGGGGTACGAGCAGTACTTC	CATSRREQGYEQYF
NA	NA	TRBV24-1	TRBJ1-2	TGTGCCACCAGTGATTTATCGGGGGTTGGCTACACCTTC	CATSDLSGVGYTF
NA	few	TRBV6-2/TRBV6-3	TRBJ2-6	TGTGCCAGCAGTTATCTAGGGGCTGGGGCCAACGTCCTGACTTTC	CASSYLGAGANVLTF
TRBD1	few	TRBV6-2/TRBV6-3	TRBJ1-5	TGTGCCAGCAGTCCGGGACAGGGGTTCAATCAGCCCCAGCATTTT	CASSPGQGFNQPQHF
NA	NA	TRBV1	TRBJ1-6	TGCACCAGCAGCCGGGGGGATCGGGGTTCACCCCTCCACTTT	CTSSRGDRGSPLHF
TRBD1	NA	TRBV30	TRBJ1-1	TGTGCCTGGAGTGGGACAGGAAACACTGAAGCTTTCTTT	CAWSGTGNTEAFF
NA	NA	TRBV10-1	TRBJ1-2	TGCGCCAGTCAGGATACCTTAAGTGATGGCTACACCTTC	CASQDTLSDGYTF
NA	NA	TRBV6-2/TRBV6-3	TRBJ2-7	TGTGCCAGCAGTTACGCGGGGACCTCCTCCTACGAGCAGTACTTC	CASSYAGTSSYEQYF
NA	NA	TRBV6-6	TRBJ1-6	TGTGCCAGCAGTTACTCGAGTTCACCCCTCCACTTT	CASSYSSSPLHF
TRBD1	NA	TRBV5-4	TRBJ1-2	TGTGCCAGCAGCTTTAGACAGGGGGCGAACCGGGGCTATGGCTACACCTTC	CASSFRQGANRGYGYTF
NA	NA	TRBV19	TRBJ1-2	TGTGCCAGTACCCCTGCGGGCGACTATGGCTACACCTTC	CASTPAGDYGYTF
TRBD1	NA	TRBV9	TRBJ1-1	TGTGCCAGCAGCCCCCTGACGGACAGGGGGTCAATAAAAGCTTTCTTT	CASSPLTDRGSIKAFF
NA	few	TRBV7-9	TRBJ1-1	TGTGCCAGCGATTCGACGAATCGGGGGAAAAACACTGAAGCTTTCTTT	CASDSTNRGKNTEAFF
NA	NA	TRBV5-1	TRBJ1-1	TGCGCCAGCAGCTTGGTCGGCCGGAGTGAAGCTTTCTTT	CASSLVGRSEAFF
NA	NA	TRBV15	TRBJ2-2	TGTGCCACCAGCGGCCGTGAGGGCCGCGGGGAGCTGTTTTTT	CATSGREGRGELFF
NA	NA	TRBV12-5	TRBJ1-4	TGTGCTAGTGGTTTGGTACCCCGTCCCTCGACACTCGAAAAACTGTTTTTT	CASGLVPRPSTLEKLFF
NA	NA	TRBV7-6	TRBJ1-1	TGTGCCAGCAGCTTAGGCAGGAACACTGAAGCTTTCTTT	CASSLGRNTEAFF
NA	NA	TRBV9	TRBJ2-1	TGTGCCAGCAGCGTAGCGGGGGTCCTCAATGAGCAGTTCTTC	CASSVAGVLNEQFF
TRBD1	NA	TRBV24-1	TRBJ1-2	TGTGCCACCAGTGAAGCGGACAGGGGTAACTATGGCTACACCTTC	CATSEADRGNYGYTF
NA	NA	TRBV5-4	TRBJ2-7	TGTGCCAGCAGCTTGGATGGCATATACGAGCAGTACTTC	CASSLDGIYEQYF